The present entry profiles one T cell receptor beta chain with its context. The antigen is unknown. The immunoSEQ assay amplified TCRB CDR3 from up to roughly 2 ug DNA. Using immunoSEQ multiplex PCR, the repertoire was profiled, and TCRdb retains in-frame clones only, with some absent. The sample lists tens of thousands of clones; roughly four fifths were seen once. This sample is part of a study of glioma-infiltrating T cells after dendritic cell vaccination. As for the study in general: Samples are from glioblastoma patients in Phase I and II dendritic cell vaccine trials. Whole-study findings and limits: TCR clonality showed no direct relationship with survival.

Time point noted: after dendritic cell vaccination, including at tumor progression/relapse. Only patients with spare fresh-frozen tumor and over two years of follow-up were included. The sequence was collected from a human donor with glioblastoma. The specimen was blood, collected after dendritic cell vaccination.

The CDR3 nucleotides are TGTGCCAGCAGCGTAGGCGGGGGCAGCGGAGAGACCCAGTACTTC. Translation gives CASSVGGGSGETQYF. This rearrangement joins TRBV9 to TRBJ2-5, with D perhaps matching TRBD2 (7 bases). The germline V and J ends were trimmed by 0 bases and 4 bases, with 13 bases remaining between them. Germline CDR1 SGDLS, CDR2 YYNGEE. This CDR3 spans 15 amino acids.